The TCR beta chain under discussion was sequenced for a study of T cells in Graves' hyperthyroidism and ophthalmopathy. Study-wide findings and caveats: Most clonotypes expanded in the thyroid (above 0.001) were also present in blood. The model predicted ophthalmopathy a median approximately 6.3 months before onset.

Patients were excluded for uncontrolled infection, other autoimmune disease, pregnancy or lactation. RNA transcripts yielded amplified TCR beta CDR3 regions. First-round RT-PCR targeting the TCR CDR3 was performed with the HTBI primer set. TCRdb re-derived calls from the multiplex PCR reads in MiXCR, one entry per CDR3 protein. This sample yields about 540,000 distinct CDR3 sequences, of which under 60% are seen a single time; about 8.2% belongs to the top ten. Concerning this clonotype itself: No antigen is known for it.

Per the germline V gene, CDR1 is ENHRY and CDR2 is SYGVKD. Trimming took off 10 bases at V and 3 bases at J, with 22 bases between the two ends. This CDR3 contains 16 residues. Sequencing input: peripheral blood or thyroid tissue (not recorded which). The chain has TRBV10-3 and TRBJ1-3; D possibly corresponds to TRBD1 (6 bases). The sequence came from a woman between 18 and 30 years old with Graves' hyperthyroidism. The CDR3 DNA is TGTGCCAGCAGCTCACACGACAGGCTAAATGGAAACACCATATATTTT. It translates to CASSSHDRLNGNTIYF.